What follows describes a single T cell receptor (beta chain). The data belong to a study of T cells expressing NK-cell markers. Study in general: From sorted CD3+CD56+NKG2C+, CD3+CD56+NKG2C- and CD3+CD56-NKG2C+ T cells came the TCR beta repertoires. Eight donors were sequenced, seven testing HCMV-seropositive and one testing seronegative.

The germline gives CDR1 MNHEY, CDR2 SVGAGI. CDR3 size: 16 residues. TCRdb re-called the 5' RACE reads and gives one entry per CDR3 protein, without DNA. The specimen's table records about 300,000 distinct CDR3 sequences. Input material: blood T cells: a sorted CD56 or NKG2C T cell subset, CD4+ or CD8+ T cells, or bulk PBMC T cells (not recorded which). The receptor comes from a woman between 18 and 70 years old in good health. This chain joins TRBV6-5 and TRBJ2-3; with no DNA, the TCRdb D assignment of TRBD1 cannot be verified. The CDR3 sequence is CASSYRKPPLTDTQYF.